A single sample gave rise to the 2 T cell receptor beta chains below, sequenced in a study of blood T cell repertoires in COVID-19 (dated by TCRdb to about 2020). The library was prepared using the immunoSEQ multiplex PCR assay. Drawn from immuneACCESS, this table holds only the in-frame rearrangements with V and J called that TCRdb kept. Clones are partly lost; checked studies trace under half to an unresolved V gene and leave the rest unexplained. This sample is represented by 150,000 or so clones; 75% to 90% of them were singletons. Of the sample, 9.5% to 13% falls within the top ten clones. Sequenced input: peripheral blood. Receptors were obtained from a human donor in a cohort sampled during active COVID-19.

The rearrangement joins TRBV4-3 to TRBJ2-3, with TRBD2 matching 7 bases. V dropped 0 bases and J dropped 1; count of bases not matched to a gene: 7. The CDR3 is 17 amino acids. CDR1 and CDR2 from the germline V gene are LGHNA and YSLEER. CDR3 DNA sequence: TGCGCCAGCAGCCAAGATAGGCCGGGACTACGCACAGATACGCAGTATTTT. It yields the protein CASSQDRPGLRTDTQYF.

This clone showed up just once. CDR3 bases: TGTGCCAGCAGTCTGGGACAGGGTCCTGAGCAGTTCTTC. Amino acids: CASSLGQGPEQFF. The rearrangement uses TRBV28 and TRBJ2-1, with 9 bases matching TRBD1. J was trimmed by 9 bases and V by 5 bases; bases with no gene match: 5. Germline V gene lookup returns CDR1 MDHEN and CDR2 SYDVKM. CDR3 size: 13 residues.